This TCR beta chain was identified in a study of OX40 agonist ivuxolimab in advanced cancers. Using immunoSEQ multiplex PCR, the repertoire was profiled, and TCRdb retains in-frame clones only, with some absent. The data contain 50,000 to 65,000 clones, around 83% of them singletons. V was pared by 0 bases and J by 8 bases, with 13 bases between. Germline-derived CDR1 and CDR2 are SGHNT and YENEEA. This CDR3 is 14 amino acids long. This TCR came from an adult with an advanced solid tumor such as melanoma, head and neck, liver or kidney cancer. V usage is TRBV11-3 and J usage is TRBJ1-1; TRBD1 is a possible D gene (5 bases). The specimen comprised CD4+ or CD8+ T cells sorted from blood, sampled in a trial of the OX40 agonist ivuxolimab. CDR3 loop: CASSLDRGSGEAFF. CDR3 sequence (DNA): TGTGCCAGCAGCTTAGATAGGGGCAGTGGAGAAGCTTTCTTT.